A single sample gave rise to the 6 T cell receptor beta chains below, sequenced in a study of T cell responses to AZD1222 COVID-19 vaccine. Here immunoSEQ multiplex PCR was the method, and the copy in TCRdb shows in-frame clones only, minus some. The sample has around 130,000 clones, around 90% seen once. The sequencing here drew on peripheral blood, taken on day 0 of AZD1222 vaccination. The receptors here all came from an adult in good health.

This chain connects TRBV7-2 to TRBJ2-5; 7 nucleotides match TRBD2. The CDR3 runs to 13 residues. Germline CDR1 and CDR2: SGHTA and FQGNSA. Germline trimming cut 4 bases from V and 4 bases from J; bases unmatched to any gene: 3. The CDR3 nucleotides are TGTGCCAGCAGCTATACGGGAGGAGAGACCCAGTACTTC. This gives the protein CASSYTGGETQYF.

The CDR3 loop reads CASSLGKNTEAFF. The DNA of the CDR3 is TGTGCCAGCAGTTTGGGCAAGAACACTGAAGCTTTCTTT. The J gene is TRBJ1-1, the V gene TRBV12-3 or TRBV12-4; D not resolved. The CDR3 runs 13 residues. V was shortened by 3 bases and J by 1 base, with 6 bases between the two germline ends.

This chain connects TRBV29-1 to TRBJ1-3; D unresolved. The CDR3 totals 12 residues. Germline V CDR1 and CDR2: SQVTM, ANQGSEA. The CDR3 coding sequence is TGCGGCGGGAGTGTTTCTGGAAACACCATATATTTT. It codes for CGGSVSGNTIYF.

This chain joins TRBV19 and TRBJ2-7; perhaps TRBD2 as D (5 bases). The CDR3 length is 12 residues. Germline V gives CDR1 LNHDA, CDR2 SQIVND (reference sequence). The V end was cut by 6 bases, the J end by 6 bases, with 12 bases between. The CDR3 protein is CASRDRAGEQYF. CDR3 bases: TGTGCCAGTAGGGATAGGGCGGGCGAGCAGTACTTC.

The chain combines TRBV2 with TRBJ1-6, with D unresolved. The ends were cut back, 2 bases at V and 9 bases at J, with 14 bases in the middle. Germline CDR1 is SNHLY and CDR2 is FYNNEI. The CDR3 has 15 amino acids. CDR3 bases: TGTGCCAGCAGTGAATCCCCGCAGGTGGGTTCACCCCTCCACTTT. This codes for CASSESPQVGSPLHF.

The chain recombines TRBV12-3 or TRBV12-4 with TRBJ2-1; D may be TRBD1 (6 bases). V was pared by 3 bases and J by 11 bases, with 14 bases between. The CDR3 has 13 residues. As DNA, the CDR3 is TGTGCCAGCAGTTTCCTTACCACAGGGCAGCAGTTCTTC. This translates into CASSFLTTGQQFF.